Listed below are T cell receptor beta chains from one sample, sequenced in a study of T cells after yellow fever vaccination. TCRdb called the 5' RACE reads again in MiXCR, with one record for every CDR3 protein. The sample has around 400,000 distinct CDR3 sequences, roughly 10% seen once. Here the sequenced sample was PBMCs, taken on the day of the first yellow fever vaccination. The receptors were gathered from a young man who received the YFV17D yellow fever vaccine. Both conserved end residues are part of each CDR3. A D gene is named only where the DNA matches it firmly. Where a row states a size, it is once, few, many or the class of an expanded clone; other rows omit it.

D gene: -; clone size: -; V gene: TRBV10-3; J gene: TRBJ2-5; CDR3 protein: CAISVLGQGETQYF; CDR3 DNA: TGTGCCATCAGTGTTCTGGGGCAAGGGGAGACCCAGTACTTC
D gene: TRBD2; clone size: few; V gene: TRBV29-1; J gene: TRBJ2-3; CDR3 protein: CSVAIGGREDTQYF; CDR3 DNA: TGCAGCGTTGCAATCGGGGGGAGAGAAGATACGCAGTATTTT
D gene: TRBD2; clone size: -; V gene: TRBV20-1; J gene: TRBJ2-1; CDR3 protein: CSARGSGGDTEQFF; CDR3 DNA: TGCAGTGCTAGAGGAAGCGGGGGGGATACTGAGCAGTTCTTC
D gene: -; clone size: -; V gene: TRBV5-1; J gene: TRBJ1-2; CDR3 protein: CASSEDGNYGYTF; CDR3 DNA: TGCGCCAGCAGCGAGGACGGTAACTATGGCTACACCTTC
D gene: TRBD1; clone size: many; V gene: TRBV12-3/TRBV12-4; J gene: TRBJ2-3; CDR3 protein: CASSIGQGTDTQYF; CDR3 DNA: TGTGCCAGCAGCATAGGACAGGGGACAGATACGCAGTATTTT
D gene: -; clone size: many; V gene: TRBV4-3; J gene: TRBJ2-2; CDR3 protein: CASSRGMTNTGELFF; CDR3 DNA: TGCGCCAGCAGCCGAGGGATGACGAACACCGGGGAGCTGTTTTTT
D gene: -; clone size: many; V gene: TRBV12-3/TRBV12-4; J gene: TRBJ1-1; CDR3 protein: CASSLLGAQAFF; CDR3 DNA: TGTGCCAGCAGTTTATTGGGGGCCCAAGCTTTCTTT
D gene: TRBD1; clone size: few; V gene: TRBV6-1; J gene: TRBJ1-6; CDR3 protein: CASSERQGKNSPLHF; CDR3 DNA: TGTGCCAGCAGTGAAAGACAGGGGAAGAATTCACCCCTCCACTTT
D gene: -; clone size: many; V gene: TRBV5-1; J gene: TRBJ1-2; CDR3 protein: CASSLDPAYGYTF; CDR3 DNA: TGCGCCAGCAGCTTGGATCCCGCGTATGGCTACACCTTC
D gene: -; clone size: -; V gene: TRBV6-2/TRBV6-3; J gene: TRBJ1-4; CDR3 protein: CASSYSSATNEKLFF; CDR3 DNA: TGTGCCAGCAGTTATTCATCTGCAACTAATGAAAAACTGTTTTTT
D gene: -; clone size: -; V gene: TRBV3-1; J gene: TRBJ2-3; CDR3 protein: CASSPTSSTDTQYF; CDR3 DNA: TGTGCCAGCAGCCCCACTAGCAGCACAGATACGCAGTATTTT
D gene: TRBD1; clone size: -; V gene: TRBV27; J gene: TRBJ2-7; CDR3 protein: CASSYGQGRGEQYF; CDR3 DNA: TGTGCCAGCAGTTACGGACAGGGGAGGGGCGAGCAGTACTTC
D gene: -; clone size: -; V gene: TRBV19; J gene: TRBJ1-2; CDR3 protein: CASSIGSEYGYTF; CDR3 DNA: TGTGCCAGTAGTATAGGGTCGGAGTATGGCTACACCTTC
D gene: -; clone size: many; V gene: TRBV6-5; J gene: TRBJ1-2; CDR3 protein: CASSYSGTRGYTF; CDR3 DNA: TGTGCCAGCAGTTACTCAGGGACGCGTGGCTACACCTTC
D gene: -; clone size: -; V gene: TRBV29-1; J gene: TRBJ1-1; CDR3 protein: CSVRGLGTEAFF; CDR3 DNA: TGCAGCGTTAGAGGGCTGGGCACTGAAGCTTTCTTT
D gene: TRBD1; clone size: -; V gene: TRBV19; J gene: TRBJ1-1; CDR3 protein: CASSIGQGATEAFF; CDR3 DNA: TGTGCCAGTAGTATCGGACAGGGGGCCACTGAAGCTTTCTTT
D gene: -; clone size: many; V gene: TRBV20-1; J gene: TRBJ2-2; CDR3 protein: CSARDLEPTGELFF; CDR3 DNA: TGCAGTGCTAGAGATCTGGAACCGACCGGGGAGCTGTTTTTT
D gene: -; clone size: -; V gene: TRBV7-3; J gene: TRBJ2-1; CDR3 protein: CASDAHNRGEYNEQFF; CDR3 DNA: TGTGCCAGCGATGCCCACAACCGGGGAGAATACAATGAGCAGTTCTTC
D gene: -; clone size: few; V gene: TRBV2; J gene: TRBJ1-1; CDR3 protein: CASRDYTEAFF; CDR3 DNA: TGTGCCAGCAGGGACTACACTGAAGCTTTCTTT
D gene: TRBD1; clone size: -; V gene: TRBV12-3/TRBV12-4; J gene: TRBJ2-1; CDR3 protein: CATGTALSNEQFF; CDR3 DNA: TGTGCCACCGGGACAGCTTTATCCAATGAGCAGTTCTTC
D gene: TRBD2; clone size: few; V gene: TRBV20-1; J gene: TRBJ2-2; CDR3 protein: CSARDLAGEATGELFF; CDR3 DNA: TGCAGTGCTAGAGATTTAGCGGGGGAGGCAACCGGGGAGCTGTTTTTT
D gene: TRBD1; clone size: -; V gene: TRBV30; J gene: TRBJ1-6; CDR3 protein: CAWSVPDREGSPLHF; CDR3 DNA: TGTGCCTGGAGTGTACCGGACAGGGAAGGTTCACCCCTCCACTTT
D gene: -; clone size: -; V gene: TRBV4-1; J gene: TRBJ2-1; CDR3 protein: CASSQQTGSSYNEQFF; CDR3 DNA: TGCGCCAGCAGCCAACAGACCGGGAGCTCCTACAATGAGCAGTTCTTC
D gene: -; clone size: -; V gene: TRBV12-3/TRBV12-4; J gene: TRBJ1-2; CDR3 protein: CASSLGDSKGRYTF; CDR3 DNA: TGTGCCAGCAGTTTAGGGGACTCCAAGGGACGCTACACCTTC
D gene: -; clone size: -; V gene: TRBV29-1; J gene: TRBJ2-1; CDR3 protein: CSVGDGSVYNEQFF; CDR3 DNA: TGCAGCGTTGGGGACGGTAGTGTTTACAATGAGCAGTTCTTC
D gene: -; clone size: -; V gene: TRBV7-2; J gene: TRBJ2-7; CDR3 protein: CASSFGEGGYSYEQYF; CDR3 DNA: TGTGCCAGCAGCTTTGGGGAGGGGGGGTATTCCTACGAGCAGTACTTC